This T cell receptor (beta chain) is drawn from a study of T-cell reconstitution after alpha-beta-depleted transplantation in children. Unique molecular identifiers were used to barcode this TCRbeta library. Each CDR3 protein gets one entry after TCRdb re-called the PCR reads with MiXCR. The table lists some 390,000 distinct CDR3 sequences, around 21% of them singletons. Between the trimmed V and J ends, which lost 4 bases and 7 bases, there was a span of 17 bases. This CDR3 spans 15 amino acids. Per germline, CDR1 LNHNV and CDR2 YYDKDF (reference sequence). This clonotype showed up just a few times. This clonotype originated in a human donor who donated a stem cell graft to a child with acute myeloid leukemia. The chain links TRBV15 to TRBJ1-5; D is possibly TRBD1 (6 bases). The specimen comprised PBMCs from the stem cell graft donor, sampled from the stem cell graft. The CDR3 nucleotides are TGTGCCACCAGCATAAGGGGACAAATAAGGCAGCCCCAGCATTTT. Its protein is CATSIRGQIRQPQHF.